Here is one T cell receptor (beta chain) with its context. Followed over time, Seattle patients had been enrolled while infection was active. This entry comes from a study of blood T cell repertoires in COVID-19. Looking at the study overall: The United States, Italy and Spain supplied acute and convalescent COVID-19 samples. T cells, B-cell-depleted T cells, or PBMCs supplied cDNA or gDNA.

As processed by the authors: By means of reference gene primer amplification, nucleated cell counts were estimated. The assay was immunoSEQ multiplex PCR, and TCRdb's table has in-frame clones only and misses some. Clone size and V and J calls were adopted from that table, with D and trimming inferred from the DNA. The sample lists 60,000 to 80,000 clones; approximately 80% were seen once. CDR3 size: 15 residues. The germline V gene has CDR1 SGHTA and CDR2 FQGTGA. V was pared by 2 bases and J by 5 bases, with 3 bases of the junction left unmatched. Material: peripheral blood. The source is a man aged 50 to 60 with COVID-19, enrolled during active disease. This chain uses TRBV7-3 with TRBJ2-3; 11 bases are shared with TRBD1. For the CDR3, the DNA is TGTGCCAGCAGCTTAGGACAGGGGGCTAGAGATACGCAGTATTTT. Its translation is CASSLGQGARDTQYF.